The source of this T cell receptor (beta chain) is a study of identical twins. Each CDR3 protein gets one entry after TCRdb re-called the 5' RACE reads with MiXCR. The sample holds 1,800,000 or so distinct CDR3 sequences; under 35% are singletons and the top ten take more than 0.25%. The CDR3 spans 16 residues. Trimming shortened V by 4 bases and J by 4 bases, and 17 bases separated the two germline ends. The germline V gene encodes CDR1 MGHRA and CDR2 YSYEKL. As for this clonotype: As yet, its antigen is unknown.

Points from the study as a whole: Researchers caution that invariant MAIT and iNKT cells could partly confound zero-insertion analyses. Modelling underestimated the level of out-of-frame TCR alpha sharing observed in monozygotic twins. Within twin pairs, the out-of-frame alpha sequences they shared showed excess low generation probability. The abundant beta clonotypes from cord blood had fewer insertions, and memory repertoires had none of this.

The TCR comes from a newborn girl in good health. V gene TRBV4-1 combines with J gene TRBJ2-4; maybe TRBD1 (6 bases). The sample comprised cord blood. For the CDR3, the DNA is TGCGCCAGCAGCCCTTGGAAATACAGGGAAAAAAACATTCAGTACTTC. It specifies CASSPWKYREKNIQYF.